These T cell receptor beta chains were read from a single sample in a study of T cells in Graves' hyperthyroidism and ophthalmopathy. TCRdb re-called the multiplex PCR reads through MiXCR, storing one row per CDR3 protein. The sample shows roughly 500,000 distinct CDR3 sequences, approximately 23% of them seen only once. The sample was blood. The source of these receptors is a woman aged 65 to 85 with Graves' ophthalmopathy. CDR3s include the opening cysteine and the closing phenylalanine or tryptophan. Only part of the rows carry a size: once, few, many, or a class if the clone is expanded.

>TRBJ1-5|TRBV12-3/TRBV12-4|few
CASSLTGGAGQPQHF
>TRBJ2-3|TRBV5-4|few
CASSPREAGAWRDTQYF
>TRBJ1-5|TRBV27|many
CASSLSLRGRQAQHF
>TRBJ1-2|TRBV4-1|-
CASSQASAGQNYGYTF
>TRBJ2-1|TRBV5-6|few
CASSLGQGARNEQFF
>TRBJ1-1|TRBV20-1|few
CSAVGGAYNTEAFF
>TRBJ2-7|TRBV5-1|once
CASSTHSGTYEQYF
>TRBJ1-1|TRBV30|many
CAWSLFLNTEAFF
>TRBJ2-7|TRBV6-5|few
CASSYDVVRVGEQYF
>TRBJ2-3|TRBV3-1|-
CASSPREYSDTQYF
>TRBJ2-1|TRBV11-2|-
CASSLVPPATGTVYEQFF
>TRBJ1-5|TRBV15|-
CATSRQGTNQPQHF
>TRBJ1-1|TRBV6-5|few
CASTPRQGTEAFF
>TRBJ1-5|TRBV12-5|-
CASGLRGQGNQPQHF
>TRBJ2-7|TRBV6-2/TRBV6-3|-
CASSYASREQYF
>TRBJ2-3|TRBV7-3|-
CASSFRGQTDTQYF
>TRBJ1-3|TRBV12-5|once
CASGLVYRGNPLMKGNTIYF
>TRBJ1-5|TRBV7-2|many
CASSLQGSSNQPQHF
>TRBJ2-5|TRBV5-5|few
CASSLIAAQGETQYF
>TRBJ2-3|TRBV5-1|-
CASRVSGSGTDTQYF
>TRBJ1-3|TRBV12-5|many
CASGTGQSGGNTIYF
>TRBJ2-1|TRBV28|many
CASRSGQGSYNEQFF
>TRBJ1-3|TRBV5-1|-
CASSLGGGRNSGNTIYF
>TRBJ2-1|TRBV9|-
CASSGTSGSFGEQFF
>TRBJ2-7|TRBV19|few
CASSGTGPYEQYF
>TRBJ2-1|TRBV12-5|few
CASGLARGWEQFF
>TRBJ1-3|TRBV12-3/TRBV12-4|-
CASSFLSSGNTIYF
>TRBJ1-1|TRBV12-3/TRBV12-4|-
CASRHSSGAGTEAFF
>TRBJ2-5|TRBV20-1|many
CSARDRTSVETQYF
>TRBJ1-2|TRBV30|-
CAWSVTWRGGYTF
>TRBJ2-7|TRBV4-1|few
CASSQPPGHTSYEQYF
>TRBJ2-7|TRBV11-2|many
CASRTAGGYEQYF
>TRBJ1-2|TRBV5-6|few
CASGNRANYGYTF
>TRBJ2-7|TRBV28|few
CASSSHLAGGDEQYF
>TRBJ1-4|TRBV18|few
CASPPSATNEKLFF
>TRBJ2-1|TRBV11-2|few
CASSLGGGAARYNEQFF
>TRBJ2-1|TRBV5-1|-
CANRLGFSSYNEQFF
>TRBJ2-7|TRBV5-1|few
CASSTTGRSYEQYF
>TRBJ1-6|TRBV6-1|-
CASSQVGAGARSPLHF
>TRBJ1-2|TRBV29-1|once
CSDRTGTNYGYTF
>TRBJ2-7|TRBV20-1|few
CSGWSLASYEQYF